One sample yielded the 2 T cell receptor beta chains listed below, sequenced in a study of T cell responses to AZD1222 COVID-19 vaccine. Profiling relied on immunoSEQ multiplex PCR, and the TCRdb table lists in-frame clones only, not all of them. The sample lists about 120,000 clones, roughly 84% occurring once. The starting material was peripheral blood, obtained on day 0 of AZD1222 vaccination. The receptors come from an adult in good health.

The J gene is TRBJ2-5, the V gene TRBV19; D not resolved. This CDR3 comprises 11 residues. Trimming stripped 5 bases from V and 2 bases from J, with 3 bases between. Germline values: CDR1 LNHDA, CDR2 SQIVND (reference sequence). CDR3: CASSAQETQYF. For the CDR3, the DNA is TGTGCCAGTAGTGCTCAAGAGACCCAGTACTTC. The full variable domain, in which reference TRBV19 and TRBJ2-5 provide the parts outside the CDR3, is DGGITQSPKYLFRKEGQNVTLSCEQNLNHDAMYWYRQDPGQGLRLIYYSQIVNDFQKGDIAEGYSVSREKKESFPLTVTSAQKNPTAFYLCASSAQETQYFGPGTRLLVL.

V and J are TRBV29-1 and TRBJ2-1; tentatively, D is TRBD2 (5 bases). This CDR3 comprises 14 residues. V lost 0 bases and J lost 4, with 10 bases in between. Germline V gives CDR1 SQVTM, CDR2 ANQGSEA. The CDR3 protein is CSVEEGRGYNEQFF. CDR3 sequence (DNA): TGCAGCGTTGAAGAGGGCCGGGGTTACAATGAGCAGTTCTTC.